This T cell receptor beta chain was recorded in a study of identical twins. This clonotype showed up just once. Germline V gives CDR1 DFQATT, CDR2 SNEGSKA (reference sequence). The J segment lost 0 bases and the V segment lost 6 bases, leaving 16 bases of the junction unmatched. This CDR3 comprises 19 residues. TCRdb processed the 5' RACE reads anew with MiXCR; each CDR3 protein has one entry. There are some 760,000 distinct CDR3 sequences in the sample; around a sixth occur only once, and around 13% lies in the top ten. The data also belong to a second study, concerning T cells expressing NK-cell markers. That report adds: According to the study, TCR beta repertoires originated from sorted CD3+CD56+NKG2C+, CD3+CD56+NKG2C- and CD3+CD56-NKG2C+ T cells. HCMV serostatus: most of the eight sequenced donors positive, one negative.

The chain links TRBV20-1 to TRBJ2-3; 12 bases match TRBD2. The origin of this receptor is a woman younger than 35 in good health. The sequenced sample was PBMCs. The CDR3 DNA reads TGCAGTGCCAAGAGGTGGGGACTAGCGGGTTCTTCTAGCACAGATACGCAGTATTTT. Protein product: CSAKRWGLAGSSSTDTQYF.